The 11 T cell receptor beta chains listed next were all sequenced from one sample in a study of identical twins. One entry per CDR3 protein results from TCRdb running MiXCR on the 5' RACE reads. This sample has 540,000 or so distinct CDR3 sequences, with approximately 20% found just once. These records were also assigned to another study, of yellow fever vaccine responses in identical twins.

The specimen was CD4+ T cells sorted from blood. These TCRs come from a woman aged 18-29 years in good health.

The CDR3 DNA reads as TGTGCCAGCAGCCGAACGACATCCGGCTATGGCTACACCTTC. This codes for CASSRTTSGYGYTF. The chain has TRBV4-2 and TRBJ1-2; D unclear. The CDR3 loop spans 14 amino acids. Trimming pared 4 bases from V and 4 bases from J, leaving 13 bases between. Per the germline V gene, CDR1 is LGHNA and CDR2 is YNFKEQ.

The chain employs TRBV12-2 and TRBJ2-5; the table calls TRBD2, which could not be checked here. TRBV12-2 represents a pseudogene. CDR3 size: 13 residues. CDR3 amino acids: CASRPPMGETQYF. CDR3 DNA sequence: TGTGCAAGTCGCCCTCCGATGGGGGAGACCCAGTACTTC.

The chain recombines TRBV10-3 with TRBJ2-5; no clear D. From germline, CDR1 is ENHRY and CDR2 SYGVKD. Trimming shortened V by 6 bases and J by 4 bases, and 9 bases separated the two germline ends. The CDR3 is 12 residues long. Here the CDR3 reads CAIRNGGETQYF. CDR3 DNA sequence: TGTGCCATCAGAAATGGCGGAGAGACCCAGTACTTC.

The rearrangement joins TRBV21-1 to TRBJ2-1; the DNA was not compared with TRBD2, the D call given in the table. TRBV21-1 is tagged as a pseudogene. The CDR3 spans 18 residues. CDR3 sequence reads: CASSKLATPAGGLREQFF. DNA for the CDR3: TGTGCCAGCAGCAAATTAGCGACTCCAGCGGGGGGGCTACGGGAGCAGTTCTTC.

Only a few counts were recorded for this clonotype. V usage is TRBV29-1 and J usage is TRBJ2-2; D not resolved. Germline V lookup: CDR1 SQVTM, CDR2 ANQGSEA. The CDR3 length is 13 residues. V was trimmed by 7 bases and J by 6 bases, leaving 15 bases between them. CDR3 in DNA: TGCAGCGCCTCCGGCCGGGCCTCCGGGGAGCTGTTTTTT. This codes for CSASGRASGELFF.

The chain is built from TRBV28 and TRBJ2-1; D is undetermined. Trimming took 7 bases from V and 4 from J, leaving 11 bases between them. Per germline, CDR1 MDHEN and CDR2 SYDVKM. The CDR3 has 13 amino acids. CDR3 sequence reads: CASTTPGYNEQFF. As DNA, the CDR3 is TGTGCCAGCACTACCCCTGGGTACAATGAGCAGTTCTTC. Using reference TRBV28 and TRBJ2-1 for the parts outside the CDR3, the full variable domain is DVKVTQSSRYLVKRTGEKVFLECVQDMDHENMFWYRQDPGLGLRLIYFSYDVKMKEKGDIPEGYSVSREKKERFSLILESASTNQTSMYLCASTTPGYNEQFFGPGTRLTVL.

A few counts support this clonotype. The chain recombines TRBV7-9 with TRBJ2-1; D possibly uses TRBD1 or TRBD2 (6 bases each). The CDR3 spans 12 residues. The germline V gene encodes CDR1 SEHNR and CDR2 FQNEAQ (reference sequence). V was shortened by 5 bases and J by 10 bases, with 12 bases between the two germline ends. The CDR3 nucleotides are TGTGCCAGCAGCCGGGAGCAGGGGGAGCAGTTCTTC. Its translation: CASSREQGEQFF.

This chain uses TRBV18 with TRBJ2-3; possibly TRBD2 for D (5 bases). Trimming took 6 bases from V and 1 from J, leaving 11 bases between them. This CDR3 is 14 amino acids long. Germline V CDR1 and CDR2: KGHSH, LQKENI. CDR3 nucleotides: TGTGCCAGCTCCAGCGGATTAGGCACAGATACGCAGTATTTT. Translated: CASSSGLGTDTQYF.

The chain combines TRBV5-4 with TRBJ2-1; 7 bases map to TRBD2. Germline trimming cut 4 bases from V and 2 bases from J; bases unmatched to any gene: 3. The germline V gene encodes CDR1 SGHNT and CDR2 YYREEE (reference sequence). This CDR3 spans 14 amino acids. CDR3: CASSREAAYNEQFF. CDR3 DNA sequence: TGTGCCAGCAGCCGGGAGGCGGCCTACAATGAGCAGTTCTTC. The full variable domain, rest sourced from reference TRBV5-4 and TRBJ2-1, is ETGVTQSPTHLIKTRGQQVTLRCSSQSGHNTVSWYQQALGQGPQFIFQYYREEENGRGNFPPRFSGLQFPNYSSELNVNALELDDSALYLCASSREAAYNEQFFGPGTRLTVL.

The V gene is TRBV7-6, the J gene TRBJ2-3; TRBD2 matches 12 bases. The CDR3 extends over 18 amino acids. V lost 6 bases to trimming and J lost 5 bases; unmatched junction nucleotides: 15. CDR1 and CDR2 from the germline V gene are SGHVS and FNYEAQ. The CDR3 sequence: CASSRLASGGAGKDTQYF. In nucleotides, the CDR3 is TGTGCCAGCAGTCGGCTAGCTAGCGGGGGGGCCGGTAAAGATACGCAGTATTTT.

The chain employs TRBV20-1 and TRBJ2-3; perhaps TRBD2 as D (6 bases). This CDR3 is built from 15 residues. Germline CDR1 is DFQATT and CDR2 is SNEGSKA (reference sequence). V lost 6 bases to trimming and J lost 0 bases, with 16 bases between them. The CDR3 DNA is TGCAGTGCCGAGAGCAGCGGGTCTAGCACAGATACGCAGTATTTT. Protein product: CSAESSGSSTDTQYF.